This T cell receptor beta chain was documented in a study of blood T cell repertoires in COVID-19. Study-wide context: The study drew acute and convalescent COVID-19 samples from the United States, Italy and Spain. PBMCs, B-cell-depleted T cells, or T cells provided the cDNA or gDNA that made up the material.

Per the authors' pipeline: Amplification of reference gene primers was used by the study to estimate nucleated cell counts. Sequencing was performed with immunoSEQ multiplex PCR; in TCRdb, only in-frame clones are kept and a portion is missing. V and J calls and clone size are those listed in that table; D and trimming were worked out from the DNA. The sample comprises around 80,000 clones, 84% of which are singletons, and less than 15% rests with the top ten. The CDR3 spans 13 residues. Germline V CDR1 and CDR2: SGHRS, YFSETQ. V shed 1 base and J shed 3 bases, with 7 bases lying between them. The receptor's source is a human donor in a cohort sampled during active COVID-19. What was sequenced was peripheral blood. The chain is built from TRBV5-1 and TRBJ1-2; TRBD1 is a possible D gene (6 bases). The CDR3 loop is CASSLKGDYGYTF. In DNA, the CDR3 is TGCGCCAGCAGCTTGAAGGGGGACTATGGCTACACCTTC. Filled out from reference TRBV5-1 and TRBJ1-2, the complete variable domain reads KAGVTQTPRYLIKTRGQQVTLSCSPISGHRSVSWYQQTPGQGLQFLFEYFSETQRNKGNFPGRFSGRQFSNSRSEMNVSTLELGDSALYLCASSLKGDYGYTFGSGTRLTVV.